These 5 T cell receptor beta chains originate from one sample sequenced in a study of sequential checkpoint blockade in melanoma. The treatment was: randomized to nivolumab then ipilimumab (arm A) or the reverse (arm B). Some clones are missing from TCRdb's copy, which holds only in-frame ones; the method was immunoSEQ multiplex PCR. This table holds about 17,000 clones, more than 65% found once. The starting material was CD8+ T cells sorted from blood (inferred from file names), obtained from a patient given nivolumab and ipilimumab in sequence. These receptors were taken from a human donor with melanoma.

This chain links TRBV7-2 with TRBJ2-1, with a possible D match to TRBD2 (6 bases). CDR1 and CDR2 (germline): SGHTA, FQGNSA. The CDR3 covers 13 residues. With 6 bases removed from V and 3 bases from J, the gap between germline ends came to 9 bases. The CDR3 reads CASRSSDYNEQFF. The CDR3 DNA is TGTGCCAGCAGGTCTAGCGACTACAATGAGCAGTTCTTC.

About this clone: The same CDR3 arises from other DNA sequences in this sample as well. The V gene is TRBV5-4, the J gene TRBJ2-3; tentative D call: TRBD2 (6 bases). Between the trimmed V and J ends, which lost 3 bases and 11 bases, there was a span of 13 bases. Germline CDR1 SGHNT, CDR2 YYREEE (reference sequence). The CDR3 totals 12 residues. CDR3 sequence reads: CASSSQGGGQYF. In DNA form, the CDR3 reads TGTGCCAGCAGCTCCCAGGGAGGAGGGCAGTATTTT.

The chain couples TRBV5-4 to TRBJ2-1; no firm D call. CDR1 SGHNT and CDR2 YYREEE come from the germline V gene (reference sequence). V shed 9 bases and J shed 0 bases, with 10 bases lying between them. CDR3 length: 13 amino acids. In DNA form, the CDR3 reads TGTGCCACTACCCGAAGCTCCTACAATGAGCAGTTCTTC. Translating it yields CATTRSSYNEQFF.

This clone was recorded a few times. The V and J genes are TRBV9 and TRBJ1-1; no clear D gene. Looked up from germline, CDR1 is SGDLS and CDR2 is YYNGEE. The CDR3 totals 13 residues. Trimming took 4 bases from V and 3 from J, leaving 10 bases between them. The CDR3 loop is CASSSRSYTEAFF. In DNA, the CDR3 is TGTGCCAGCAGCTCCCGAAGCTACACTGAAGCTTTCTTT.

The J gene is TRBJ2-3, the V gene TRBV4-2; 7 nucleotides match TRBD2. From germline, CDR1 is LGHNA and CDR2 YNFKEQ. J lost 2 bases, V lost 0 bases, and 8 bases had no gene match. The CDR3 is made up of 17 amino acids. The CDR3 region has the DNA TGTGCCAGCAGCCAAGAAAAAGTCGGGGGGATCACAGATACGCAGTATTTT. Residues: CASSQEKVGGITDTQYF.